The 20 T cell receptor beta chains below come from one sample, sequenced in a study of blood T cell repertoires in COVID-19. Profiling relied on immunoSEQ multiplex PCR, and the TCRdb table lists in-frame clones only, not all of them. The sample lists over 250,000 clones, 65% to 90% occurring once. Sequencing was performed on peripheral blood. All receptors derive from a man aged 45-65 years with active or convalescent COVID-19.

This sequence joins TRBV5-1 and TRBJ1-1; a weak D match, TRBD1 (5 bases). There are 11 residues in the CDR3. V shed 4 bases and J shed 7 bases, with 8 bases lying between them. CDR1 is SGHRS, CDR2 YFSETQ, per germline. The CDR3 DNA reads as TGCGCCAGCAGCGGCAGGGATGAAGCTTTCTTT. Protein: CASSGRDEAFF. Full variable domain (missing parts from reference TRBV5-1 and TRBJ1-1): KAGVTQTPRYLIKTRGQQVTLSCSPISGHRSVSWYQQTPGQGLQFLFEYFSETQRNKGNFPGRFSGRQFSNSRSEMNVSTLELGDSALYLCASSGRDEAFFGQGTRLTVV.

J is TRBJ2-7 and V is TRBV11-2; D is perhaps TRBD1 (5 bases). The CDR3 is 13 amino acids. The ends were cut back, 5 bases at V and 6 bases at J, with 14 bases in the middle. CDR1 and CDR2 from the germline V gene are SGHAT and FQNNGV. CDR3: CASSPGRQGEQYF. As DNA, the CDR3 is TGTGCCAGCAGCCCGGGTCGGCAGGGCGAGCAGTACTTC.

The rearrangement joins TRBV13 to TRBJ1-3, with a weak D call TRBD1 (6 bases). CDR1 is PRHDT, CDR2 FYEKMQ, per germline (reference sequence). The CDR3 runs to 16 residues. The V end was cut by 5 bases, the J end by 3 bases, with 17 bases between. The CDR3 here is CASSTGQYGHGNTIYF. CDR3 DNA: TGTGCCAGCAGCACCGGACAGTACGGGCATGGAAACACCATATATTTT. Together with reference TRBV13 and TRBJ1-3, the CDR3 gives the full variable domain: AAGVIQSPRHLIKEKRETATLKCYPIPRHDTVYWYQQGPGQDPQFLISFYEKMQSDKGSIPDRFSAQQFSDYHSELNMSSLELGDSALYFCASSTGQYGHGNTIYFGEGSWLTVV.

This clone is medium-sized in the sample. The rearrangement links TRBV27 to TRBJ1-1; 7 nucleotides align to TRBD1. Germline assignment: CDR1 MNHEY and CDR2 SMNVEV (reference sequence). V lost 7 bases to trimming and J lost 4 bases; unmatched junction nucleotides: 12. The CDR3 has 15 amino acids. The CDR3 here is CASNPYRGGSTEAFF. The CDR3 coding sequence is TGTGCCAGCAACCCTTACAGGGGTGGTAGCACTGAAGCTTTCTTT.

J is TRBJ1-6 and V is TRBV5-4; the D gene is possibly TRBD1 (6 bases). V lost 3 bases to trimming and J lost 7 bases, with 11 bases between them. The germline gives CDR1 SGHNT, CDR2 YYREEE (reference sequence). This CDR3 has 14 amino acids. The CDR3 reads CASSSGQHNSPLHF. The CDR3 DNA reads TGTGCCAGCAGCTCTGGACAGCACAATTCACCCCTCCACTTT.

CDR3 bases: TGTGCCATCAGTGAGTCGACTACCCGGTCCGGGGCCAACGTCCTGACTTTC. Amino acids: CAISESTTRSGANVLTF. V and J are TRBV10-3 and TRBJ2-6, with D perhaps TRBD2 (5 bases). V was cut by 0 bases and J by 4 bases, with 13 bases left in between. Germline V lookup: CDR1 ENHRY, CDR2 SYGVKD. The CDR3 consists of 17 residues.

This clone was seen a handful of times. The gene calls are TRBV12-3 or TRBV12-4 and TRBJ1-3, with 7 bases identical to TRBD1. The CDR3 consists of 12 residues. With 8 bases clipped from V and 6 bases from J, the junction kept 4 bases outside the gene matches. The CDR3 reads CASGTVENTIYF. The CDR3 bases are TGTGCCAGCGGGACAGTGGAAAACACCATATATTTT.

The genes are TRBV10-3 and TRBJ2-1; D uncertain. Germline-derived CDR1 and CDR2 are ENHRY and SYGVKD. The V and J ends lost 0 bases and 0 bases respectively, with 18 bases between them. The CDR3 is made up of 19 amino acids. Here the CDR3 reads CAISESIGERPSSYNEQFF. CDR3 DNA sequence: TGTGCCATCAGTGAGTCTATTGGTGAGCGACCGAGCTCCTACAATGAGCAGTTCTTC.

This chain connects TRBV7-8 to TRBJ2-1, with TRBD1 matching over 7 bases. V dropped 0 bases and J dropped 4; count of bases not matched to a gene: 12. CDR3 size: 18 residues. In germline, CDR1 is SGHVS, CDR2 FQNEAQ. In DNA form, the CDR3 reads TGTGCCAGCAGCTTAGCCCTCGTAACAGGGGCCTATTACAATGAGCAGTTCTTC. Translating gives CASSLALVTGAYYNEQFF.

This chain links TRBV12-3 or TRBV12-4 with TRBJ2-1; 8 nucleotides align to TRBD1. The CDR3 spans 11 residues. V was clipped by 7 bases and J by 12 bases; unmatched bases: 5. Here the CDR3 DNA reads TGTGCCAGCACCGACAGGGGAAGGCAGTTCTTC. As protein: CASTDRGRQFF.

The V and J genes are TRBV20-1 and TRBJ2-3, with D possibly TRBD2 on 5 matching bases. V lost 3 bases and J lost 6, with 7 bases in between. This CDR3 region has 11 residues. Germline CDR1 reads DFQATT; CDR2 reads SNEGSKA (reference sequence). The CDR3 sequence: CSAREADTQYF. CDR3 DNA sequence: TGCAGTGCTAGGGAGGCTGATACGCAGTATTTT.

The chain is built from TRBV27 and TRBJ2-4; unclear D gene. V lost 1 base and J 2 bases, leaving 15 bases between the germline ends. CDR3 size: 17 residues. Germline CDR1 is MNHEY and CDR2 is SMNVEV (reference sequence). The CDR3 spells CASSLLVMAGSKNIQYF. In nucleotides, the CDR3 is TGTGCCAGCAGTTTATTGGTTATGGCTGGTTCCAAAAACATTCAGTACTTC.

This chain uses TRBV19 with TRBJ2-3; the match to TRBD1 covers 7 bases. The trim removed 6 bases at V and 4 bases at J, leaving 7 bases unmatched. CDR3 length: 14 amino acids. Per the germline V gene, CDR1 is LNHDA and CDR2 is SQIVND (reference sequence). CDR3 DNA sequence: TGTGCCAGTAGCTCAGGGGGAAGGTCAGATACGCAGTATTTT. This sequence encodes CASSSGGRSDTQYF. The full variable domain, completed using reference TRBV19 and TRBJ2-3, is DGGITQSPKYLFRKEGQNVTLSCEQNLNHDAMYWYRQDPGQGLRLIYYSQIVNDFQKGDIAEGYSVSREKKESFPLTVTSAQKNPTAFYLCASSSGGRSDTQYFGPGTRLTVL.

V gene TRBV27 combines with J gene TRBJ1-6; D ambiguous. This CDR3 contains 16 residues. Germline-derived CDR1 and CDR2 are MNHEY and SMNVEV (reference sequence). Between the trimmed V and J ends, which lost 7 bases and 0 bases, there was a span of 13 bases. In DNA, the CDR3 is TGTGCCAGCAAAATCGACGGAGGCTCCTATAATTCACCCCTCCACTTT. This gives the protein CASKIDGGSYNSPLHF.

The rearrangement links TRBV7-9 to TRBJ2-7, with TRBD1 matching over 10 bases. The CDR3 is 15 residues long. V was clipped by 0 bases and J by 3 bases; unmatched bases: 2. Germline V gene sequence: CDR1 SEHNR, CDR2 FQNEAQ (reference sequence). The CDR3 DNA is TGTGCCAGCAGCTTAGCGGGACAGGGGAACTACGAGCAGTACTTC. It yields the protein CASSLAGQGNYEQYF.

The rearrangement joins TRBV5-4 to TRBJ2-2; 9 bases line up with TRBD2. Looked up from germline, CDR1 is SGHNT and CDR2 is YYREEE (reference sequence). This CDR3 has 14 amino acids. J gave up 4 bases and V 6 bases, and 4 bases lay outside the gene matches. CDR3 DNA: TGTGCCAGCAAGGCGGGAGGGTTCACCGGGGAGCTGTTTTTT. Its translation: CASKAGGFTGELFF.

The chain has TRBV6-5 and TRBJ2-5, with 7 bases fitting TRBD2. The germline CDR1 and CDR2 sequences are MNHEY and SVGAGI. The ends lost 7 bases at V and 5 bases at J; junction bases unmatched: 7. CDR3 length: 13 residues. The CDR3 loop is CASKPGGTETQYF. The CDR3 coding sequence is TGTGCCAGCAAGCCGGGGGGTACTGAGACCCAGTACTTC.

The J gene is TRBJ2-1, the V gene TRBV29-1; 8 bases map to TRBD1. This CDR3 is built from 14 residues. Unmatched junction bases numbered 10, after V lost 6 bases and J lost 6 bases. Germline V gene sequence: CDR1 SQVTM, CDR2 ANQGSEA. CDR3 nucleotide sequence: TGCAGCGTGCTCCAGGGGGCGCGTGCCAATGAGCAGTTCTTC. As protein: CSVLQGARANEQFF.

The chain combines TRBV4-1 with TRBJ1-5, with D uncertain. V was shortened by 4 bases and J by 7 bases, with 20 bases between the two germline ends. The CDR3 loop spans 16 amino acids. CDR1 is MGHRA, CDR2 YSYEKL, per germline. CDR3 nucleotides: TGCGCCAGCAGCCCGAGCGGGGATATTAGACCCCAGCCCCAGCATTTT. Protein: CASSPSGDIRPQPQHF.

This chain joins TRBV4-1 and TRBJ1-6; 7 nucleotides agree with TRBD1. The trim removed 7 bases at V and 7 bases at J, leaving 13 bases unmatched. Germline V lookup: CDR1 MGHRA, CDR2 YSYEKL. There are 16 residues in the CDR3. CDR3 DNA sequence: TGCGCCAGCACCCTTGACAGGGTCCTTGGAAATTCACCCCTCCACTTT. Encoded protein: CASTLDRVLGNSPLHF.